This TCR beta chain originates from a study of human T cells and chemical hapten exposure. As to time point: patch test 3, about 24 weeks after DPC sensitization. Indicated treatment: therapeutic diphenylcyclopropenone sensitization with weekly scalp DPC. The CDR3 spans 13 residues. Looked up from germline, CDR1 is SQVTM and CDR2 is ANQGSEA. Trimming stripped 4 bases from V and 8 bases from J, with 17 bases between. MiXCR, applied by TCRdb to the RACE reads, yields one record per CDR3 protein. The sample shows just under 65,000 distinct CDR3 sequences, 8% to 13% of them seen only once. V usage is TRBV29-1 and J usage is TRBJ2-5, with D tentatively TRBD2 (5 bases). Sequencing was performed on whole blood, taken in connection with sensitization to the hapten diphenylcyclopropenone (DPC). This receptor was identified in a woman in her twenties or thirties with alopecia areata. Some clones in this sample may be carry-over from other donors' samples. The CDR3 DNA is TGCAGCGTTGGAGAGAATTTACGGGGAACCCAGTACTTC. It yields the protein CSVGENLRGTQYF.